Below are 8 T cell receptor beta chains sequenced from a single sample in a study of blood T cell repertoires in COVID-19. Sequencing used immunoSEQ multiplex PCR; TCRdb keeps in-frame clones, though not all of them. This table holds 75,000 to 90,000 clones, around 82% found once. Input material: peripheral blood. All receptors come from a man aged 60 to 75 with COVID-19, enrolled during active disease.

The chain employs TRBV7-6 and TRBJ2-2; TRBD2 aligns across 9 bases. The CDR3 runs 19 residues. Losses at the gene ends were 5 bases for V and 5 bases for J; bases not matched to a gene: 18. Germline V lookup: CDR1 SGHVS, CDR2 FNYEAQ. The CDR3 here is CASSLGASGGAGGTGELFF. The CDR3 bases are TGTGCCAGCAGCCTAGGGGCTAGCGGCGGCGCGGGGGGGACCGGGGAGCTGTTTTTT. Based on the CDR3 plus reference TRBV7-6 and TRBJ2-2, the full variable domain is GAGVSQSPRYKVTKRGQDVALRCDPISGHVSLYWYRQALGQGPEFLTYFNYEAQQDKSGLPNDRFSAERPEGSISTLTIQRTEQRDSAMYRCASSLGASGGAGGTGELFFGEGSRLTVL.

This chain uses TRBV6-5 with TRBJ2-7, with D tentatively TRBD2 (7 bases). Germline V gene sequence: CDR1 MNHEY, CDR2 SVGAGI. Trimming pared 4 bases from V and 5 bases from J, leaving 18 bases between. There are 15 residues in the CDR3. The CDR3: CASSSLALEGDEQYF. DNA for the CDR3: TGTGCCAGCAGTTCACTAGCGTTAGAGGGGGACGAGCAGTACTTC.

V is TRBV5-8 and J is TRBJ1-2, with D uncertain. Between the trimmed V and J ends, which lost 2 bases and 8 bases, there was a span of 10 bases. CDR3 size: 12 residues. CDR1 and CDR2 from the germline V gene are SGHTS and YDEGEE. CDR3 sequence reads: CASSLNKRGYTF. The CDR3 coding sequence is TGTGCCAGCAGCTTAAACAAGAGGGGCTACACCTTC.

The chain is built from TRBV2 and TRBJ2-1, with D possibly TRBD1 on 6 matching bases. Looked up from germline, CDR1 is SNHLY and CDR2 is FYNNEI. The CDR3 has 13 residues. V was trimmed by 6 bases and J by 10 bases, leaving 16 bases between them. The DNA for the CDR3 is TGTGCCAGCAGGAAATTTACAGGGACCGAGCAGTTCTTC. It codes for CASRKFTGTEQFF.

Concerning this clone itself: Other DNA sequences in this sample translate to the same CDR3. J is TRBJ1-2 and V is TRBV3-1 (or the pseudogene TRBV3-2); D is perhaps TRBD1 (5 bases). The V and J ends lost 6 bases and 6 bases respectively, with 14 bases between them. The germline gives CDR1 LGHDT, CDR2 YNNKEL (reference sequence). The CDR3 is 13 residues long. This CDR3 is CASSPRGSHGYTF. The CDR3 bases are TGTGCCAGCAGTCCTAGGGGATCCCATGGCTACACCTTC.

This chain uses TRBV4-1 with TRBJ2-7; 12 bases align to TRBD2. Per germline, CDR1 MGHRA and CDR2 YSYEKL. V lost 0 bases and J lost 3; bases outside the gene matches: 6. CDR3 length: 17 residues. CDR3: CASSQDPRLAGVYEQYF. The DNA for the CDR3 is TGCGCCAGCAGCCAAGATCCTCGACTAGCGGGGGTCTACGAGCAGTACTTC.

The chain has TRBV30 and TRBJ1-5, with D perhaps matching TRBD1 (5 bases). The V gene's germline CDR1 is GTSNPN and CDR2 SVGIG (reference sequence). CDR3 size: 15 residues. Trimming left V 4 bases short and J 5 bases short, with 18 bases between. This chain's CDR3 is CAWKKGTLDYQPQHF. DNA for the CDR3: TGTGCCTGGAAAAAGGGGACTCTAGACTATCAGCCCCAGCATTTT. The full variable domain, with the rest looked up from reference TRBV30 and TRBJ1-5, is SQTIHQWPATLVQPVGSPLSLECTVEGTSNPNLYWYRQAAGRGLQLLFYSVGIGQISSEVPQNLSASRPQDRQFILSSKKLLLSDSGFYLCAWKKGTLDYQPQHFGDGTRLSIL.

This clone turned up a few times. The sample holds other DNA sequences that translate to the same CDR3. The chain carries TRBV5-1 and TRBJ1-4; a weak D match, TRBD1 (5 bases). The V end lost 4 bases, the J end lost 0 bases, and 10 bases lay between the germline ends. The CDR3 runs to 15 residues. Germline V gene sequence: CDR1 SGHRS, CDR2 YFSETQ. For the CDR3, the DNA is TGCGCCAGCAGCCCAGGGTCTGCAACTAATGAAAAACTGTTTTTT. Amino acids: CASSPGSATNEKLFF.